This T cell receptor beta chain emerged from a study of T cell responses to AZD1222 COVID-19 vaccine. Study-wide context: Both about-4-week and about-12-week second-dose recipients were combined. Regarding the study as a whole: When two AZD1222 doses had been given, Spike-specific TCR breadth and depth rose. Mostly white British, mostly female donors; authors suggested clonal diversity may be underestimated.

The protocol was immunoSEQ multiplex PCR, while the TCRdb copy is restricted to in-frame clones and leaves out a portion. The table has roughly 150,000 clones, 85% to 95% seen once. Regarding this clone: The antigen is undetermined.

The ends lost 3 bases at V and 6 bases at J; junction bases unmatched: 8. The CDR3 has 16 amino acids. CDR1 SGHNT and CDR2 YYREEE come from the germline V gene (reference sequence). The source of this sequence is an adult in good health. The gene calls are TRBV5-4 and TRBJ2-1; 11 nucleotides line up with TRBD2. The input for sequencing was peripheral blood, taken on day 0 of AZD1222 vaccination. CDR3 region: CASSSRTSGSFNEQFF. The DNA for the CDR3 is TGTGCCAGCAGCTCCCGGACTAGCGGGTCATTCAATGAGCAGTTCTTC.